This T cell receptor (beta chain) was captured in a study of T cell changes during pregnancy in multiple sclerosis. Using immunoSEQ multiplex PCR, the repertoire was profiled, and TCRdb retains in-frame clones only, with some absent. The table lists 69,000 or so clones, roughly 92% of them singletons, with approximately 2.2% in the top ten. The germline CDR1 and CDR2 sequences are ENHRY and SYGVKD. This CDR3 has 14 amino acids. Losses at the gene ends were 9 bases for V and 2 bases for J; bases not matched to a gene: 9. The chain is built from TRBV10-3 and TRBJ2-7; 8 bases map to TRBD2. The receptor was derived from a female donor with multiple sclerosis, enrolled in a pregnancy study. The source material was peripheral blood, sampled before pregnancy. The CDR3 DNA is TGTGCCATGGCCGATAGCGGGGAGACCTACGAGCAGTACTTC. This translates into CAMADSGETYEQYF.